Detailed here is one T cell receptor (beta chain). The CDR3 consists of 16 residues. From germline, CDR1 is MDHEN and CDR2 SYDVKM. After removal of 3 bases from V and 4 bases from J, the junction contained 10 bases not matched to a gene. The sample comes from a study of blood T cell repertoires in COVID-19. Study overall: Sources were T cells, B-cell-depleted T cells, or PBMCs; the material itself was cDNA or gDNA.

TCRdb keeps only in-frame clones here, not all; method: immunoSEQ multiplex PCR. The data contain 150,000 to 200,000 clones, roughly nine tenths of them singletons. What was sequenced was peripheral blood. This clonotype originated in a man between 18 and 29 years old who had recovered from COVID-19. The genes are TRBV28 and TRBJ1-1; the match to TRBD1 covers 8 bases. The CDR3 nucleotides read TGTGCCAGCAGTTTGATCCCAGGGGGCGCGGGCACTGAAGCTTTCTTT. Translating gives CASSLIPGGAGTEAFF. Filled out from reference TRBV28 and TRBJ1-1, the complete variable domain reads DVKVTQSSRYLVKRTGEKVFLECVQDMDHENMFWYRQDPGLGLRLIYFSYDVKMKEKGDIPEGYSVSREKKERFSLILESASTNQTSMYLCASSLIPGGAGTEAFFGQGTRLTVV.